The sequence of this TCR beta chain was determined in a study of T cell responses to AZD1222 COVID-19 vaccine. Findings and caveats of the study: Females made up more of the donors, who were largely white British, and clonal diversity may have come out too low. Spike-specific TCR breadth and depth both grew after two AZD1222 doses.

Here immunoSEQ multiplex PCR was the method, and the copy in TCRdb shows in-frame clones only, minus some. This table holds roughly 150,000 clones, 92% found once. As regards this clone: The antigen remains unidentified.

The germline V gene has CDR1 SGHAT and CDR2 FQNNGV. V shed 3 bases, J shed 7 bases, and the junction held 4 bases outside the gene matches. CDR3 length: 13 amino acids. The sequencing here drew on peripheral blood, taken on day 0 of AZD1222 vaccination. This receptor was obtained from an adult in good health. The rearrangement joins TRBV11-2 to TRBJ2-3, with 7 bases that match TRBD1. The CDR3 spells CASSFGDSYTQYF. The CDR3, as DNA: TGTGCCAGCAGCTTTGGGGACAGCTATACGCAGTATTTT.